These 14 T cell receptor beta chains came from one sample sequenced in a study of T cell responses to AZD1222 COVID-19 vaccine. Here immunoSEQ multiplex PCR was the method, and the copy in TCRdb shows in-frame clones only, minus some. The profile shows over 120,000 clones, approximately 90% of them singletons. The source material was peripheral blood, sampled 28 days after the second AZD1222 dose. The receptor source for this set is an adult who received the AZD1222 COVID-19 vaccine.

The chain links TRBV28 to TRBJ1-1; tentative D call: TRBD1 (5 bases). V shed 6 bases and J shed 5 bases, with 25 bases lying between them. In germline, CDR1 is MDHEN, CDR2 SYDVKM. This CDR3 spans 17 amino acids. CDR3 coding DNA: TGTGCCAGCAGATCCCCCGGTGCAGGGTCTATGAGTACTGAAGCTTTCTTT. Translated, it gives CASRSPGAGSMSTEAFF.

The chain employs TRBV27 and TRBJ1-2; D is perhaps TRBD1 (6 bases). Trimming shortened V by 0 bases and J by 8 bases, and 13 bases separated the two germline ends. CDR1 and CDR2 from the germline V gene are MNHEY and SMNVEV (reference sequence). This CDR3 comprises 14 residues. The CDR3 sequence: CASSLSDRMGGYTF. The CDR3 DNA reads TGTGCCAGCAGTTTATCCGACAGGATGGGGGGCTACACCTTC.

CDR3 coding DNA: TGCGCCAGCAGCCAAGAGAGACAGGGCGTCTATGGCTACACCTTC. Amino acid sequence: CASSQERQGVYGYTF. The chain is built from TRBV4-3 and TRBJ1-2; TRBD1 matches at 7 bases. Germline V gene data show CDR1 as LGHNA and CDR2 as YSLEER. J gave up 4 bases and V 0 bases, and 5 bases lay outside the gene matches. CDR3 length equals 15 residues.

The chain carries TRBV28 and TRBJ2-5; TRBD2 aligns across 11 bases. In germline, CDR1 is MDHEN, CDR2 SYDVKM. Trimming at V came to 5 bases and at J to 3 bases, leaving 8 bases not matched to a gene. The CDR3 spans 16 residues. The CDR3 reads CASSPPFSGREETQYF. DNA of the CDR3: TGTGCCAGCAGTCCCCCTTTTAGCGGGAGGGAAGAGACCCAGTACTTC.

The CDR3 loop is CAHGGDGNTGELFF. The CDR3 DNA follows: TGTGCCCACGGCGGAGACGGAAACACCGGGGAGCTGTTTTTT. The chain links TRBV2 to TRBJ2-2; D uncertain. V shed 11 bases and J shed 2 bases, with 15 bases lying between them. Germline values: CDR1 SNHLY, CDR2 FYNNEI. CDR3 size: 14 residues.

CDR3 residues: CASSQQGAGPYEQYF. The CDR3 coding sequence is TGTGCCAGCAGTCAACAGGGGGCCGGACCTTACGAGCAGTACTTC. The chain couples TRBV28 to TRBJ2-7; the match to TRBD1 covers 9 bases. The germline V gene encodes CDR1 MDHEN and CDR2 SYDVKM. V lost 5 bases, J lost 4 bases, and 9 bases stayed unmatched. This CDR3 has 15 residues.

The CDR3 nucleotides are TGTGCCAGCAGTAGCACCAGAGCCGGGCCCAAGCCCTCCTACGAGCAGTACTTC. It yields the protein CASSSTRAGPKPSYEQYF. This chain uses TRBV6-2 or TRBV6-3 with TRBJ2-7; D is uncertain. The CDR3 length is 18 residues. The V end lost 5 bases, the J end lost 0 bases, and 23 bases lay between the germline ends. CDR1 and CDR2 from the germline V gene are MNHEY and SVGEGT.

The CDR3 nucleotides are TGCGCCAGCAGCTTGCGCCCCTCGGAAGGGGATTCACCCCTCCACTTT. Residues: CASSLRPSEGDSPLHF. This sequence joins TRBV5-1 and TRBJ1-6; possibly TRBD1 for D (5 bases). The CDR3 is made up of 16 amino acids. Between the trimmed V and J ends, which lost 1 base and 8 bases, there was a span of 16 bases. Germline CDR1 is SGHRS and CDR2 is YFSETQ.

The chain joins TRBV13 to TRBJ2-7; 7 bases line up with TRBD2. V was pared by 8 bases and J by 3 bases, with 19 bases of the junction left unmatched. Germline CDR1 reads PRHDT; CDR2 reads FYEKMQ (reference sequence). CDR3 length: 17 amino acids. CDR3 nucleotide sequence: TGTGCCAGCCGAGCATTATCCCTAGCGGTGGACAACTACGAGCAGTACTTC. Protein: CASRALSLAVDNYEQYF.

V is TRBV7-2 and J is TRBJ2-2, with TRBD2 matching 9 bases. The germline CDR1 and CDR2 sequences are SGHTA and FQGNSA. After removal of 5 bases from V and 4 bases from J, the junction contained 8 bases not matched to a gene. This CDR3 region has 16 residues. The CDR3 DNA sequence: TGTGCCAGCAGCGATAGGCGGGAGGGCCGCACCGGGGAGCTGTTTTTT. As protein: CASSDRREGRTGELFF.

The rearrangement links TRBV21-1 to TRBJ1-1. TRBV21-1 is a listed pseudogene. This CDR3 comprises 13 residues. CDR3 DNA: TGTGCCAGCACCCCGGGCGGAATGGATGAAGCTTTCTTT. It translates to CASTPGGMDEAFF.

The chain carries TRBV6-5 and TRBJ2-7; 8 bases are shared with TRBD1. Germline CDR1 reads MNHEY; CDR2 reads SVGAGI. J gave up 3 bases and V 7 bases, and 11 bases lay outside the gene matches. The CDR3 is made up of 15 amino acids. The CDR3 here is CASKGSGTGRYEQYF. CDR3 sequence (DNA): TGTGCCAGCAAGGGCAGTGGGACAGGACGCTACGAGCAGTACTTC.

The V gene is TRBV9, the J gene TRBJ2-6; TRBD1 might be the D (6 bases). This CDR3 comprises 15 residues. Germline-derived CDR1 and CDR2 are SGDLS and YYNGEE. Deletions cut 4 bases from V and 2 bases from J, with 10 bases between. CDR3: CASSQGQAGANVLTF. Here the CDR3 DNA reads TGTGCCAGCAGCCAGGGGCAAGCTGGGGCCAACGTCCTGACTTTC.

The gene calls are TRBV11-2 and TRBJ2-2; possible D gene TRBD1, 6 bases. There are 15 residues in the CDR3. The germline V gene has CDR1 SGHAT and CDR2 FQNNGV. Trimming shortened V by 5 bases and J by 7 bases, and 17 bases separated the two germline ends. The CDR3 DNA reads TGTGCCAGCAGCGAGGGGACATCCTGGGGCGGGGAGCTGTTTTTT. The encoded protein is CASSEGTSWGGELFF.